This TCR beta chain was sequenced during a study of control samples from healthy donors and cancer patients. V lost 2 bases and J lost 5, with 12 bases in between. This CDR3 has 15 residues. Germline assignment: CDR1 SGHVS and CDR2 FQNEAQ. TCRdb's copy holds only in-frame clones and misses some; the assay was immunoSEQ multiplex PCR. The table shows about 160,000 clones, with 85% to 95% occurring only once. The chain recombines TRBV7-8 with TRBJ1-4, with no clear D. The receptor was derived from a woman aged 40 to 49 in good health. The sample consisted of blood. The CDR3 bases are TGTGCCAGCAGCTTAAAATGGACTACAAATGAAAAACTGTTTTTT. It yields the protein CASSLKWTTNEKLFF. The variable domain in full, with the rest retrieved from reference TRBV7-8 and TRBJ1-4, is GAGVSQSPRYKVAKRGQDVALRCDPISGHVSLFWYQQALGQGPEFLTYFQNEAQLDKSGLPSDRFFAERPEGSVSTLKIQRTQQEDSAVYLCASSLKWTTNEKLFFGSGTQLSVL.